A single T cell receptor (beta chain) is shown here with its context. Germline V CDR1 and CDR2: KGHSH, LQKENI. V was trimmed by 1 base and J by 5 bases, leaving 23 bases between them. The CDR3 runs 19 residues. This sample was taken from a study of blood T cell repertoires in COVID-19. Libraries were prepared by immunoSEQ multiplex PCR; TCRdb keeps only in-frame clonotypes and omits some of them. In the table there are roughly 250,000 clones, 85% to 90% of which are singletons. The sequence derives from a woman in her thirties or forties with acute or convalescent COVID-19. This chain connects TRBV18 to TRBJ2-2, with D possibly being TRBD1 (5 bases). Sequencing used peripheral blood. The CDR3 bases are TGTGCCAGCTCACCACAGGGATGGTCGACCAGGACAAGTACCGGGGAGCTGTTTTTT. This sequence encodes CASSPQGWSTRTSTGELFF.